The sequence of this T cell receptor beta chain was determined in a study of blood T cell repertoires in COVID-19. This table comes from immunoSEQ multiplex PCR, and its TCRdb copy is limited to in-frame clones, with some not included. The sample has roughly 110,000 clones, 70% to 90% seen once. This CDR3 comprises 17 residues. CDR1 and CDR2 (germline): WNHNN, SYGVQD (reference sequence). V shed 4 bases, J shed 5 bases, and the junction held 12 bases outside the gene matches. The rearrangement uses TRBV10-1 and TRBJ2-1; 9 positions match TRBD2. The sequencing input was peripheral blood. The TCR comes from a man aged 40-49 years with acute or convalescent COVID-19. CDR3 nucleotides: TGCGCCAGCAGTGGGCCACGCCGGGCGGGGGGGGACAATGAGCAGTTCTTC. It translates to CASSGPRRAGGDNEQFF.